These T cell receptor beta chains were read from a single sample in a study of identical twins. From the 5' RACE reads, TCRdb called clonotypes with MiXCR, one entry per CDR3 protein. The data show about 690,000 distinct CDR3 sequences, 5.5% to 6.5% seen once. The specimen sequenced was naive T cells sorted from blood. Receptors originate from a man aged 18 to 35 in good health. CDR3s include the opening cysteine and the closing phenylalanine or tryptophan. Each record gives: clone size, V gene, J gene, D gene, CDR3 DNA, CDR3 protein. D genes are given only for firm matches. The listing skips clone size in some rows; elsewhere it reads once, few, many or a size class.

>few|TRBV7-3|TRBJ2-5|-
TGTGCCAGCAGCCCTACTGGGGGGGGGCAGACCCAGTACTTC
CASSPTGGGQTQYF
>-|TRBV19|TRBJ2-4|TRBD2
TGTGCCAGTAGTGTCCGACTAGCGGGAGGGAAAAACATTCAGTACTTC
CASSVRLAGGKNIQYF
>many|TRBV12-3/TRBV12-4|TRBJ2-1|-
TGTGCCAGCAGTCCCCGGGGAGGGGGTCCCAATGAGCAGTTCTTC
CASSPRGGGPNEQFF
>-|TRBV11-1|TRBJ2-1|TRBD1
TGTGCCAGCAGCTTACCACATAACCGGGACAGGGGGTTTAATGAGCAGTTCTTC
CASSLPHNRDRGFNEQFF
>many|TRBV5-5|TRBJ2-1|-
TGTGCCAGCATCGGTTGGATGGGCAGGGATGATGAGCAGTTCTTC
CASIGWMGRDDEQFF
>few|TRBV5-1|TRBJ2-3|-
TGCGCCAGCAGCCAGACCAGGGGTTTCGTGGATACGCAGTATTTT
CASSQTRGFVDTQYF
>many|TRBV12-3/TRBV12-4|TRBJ1-2|-
TGTGCCAGCACCCATCTCAGGGTTGGAGGCTACACCTTC
CASTHLRVGGYTF
>-|TRBV2|TRBJ1-4|TRBD1
TGTGCCAGCAGCTCGCCCCAACAGGGGGCTGTAACTAATGAAAAACTGTTTTTT
CASSSPQQGAVTNEKLFF
>many|TRBV5-5|TRBJ2-1|-
TGTGCCAGCAGCATACAGGTCAGCTCCTACAATGAGCAGTTCTTC
CASSIQVSSYNEQFF
>many|TRBV12-3/TRBV12-4|TRBJ2-5|-
TGTGCCAGCAGTCCCGACACCGAAGAGACCCAGTACTTC
CASSPDTEETQYF
>many|TRBV12-3/TRBV12-4|TRBJ2-7|-
TGTGCCAGCAGCCTCGAGCGGTGGCGGTCCGAGCAGTACTTC
CASSLERWRSEQYF
>-|TRBV11-2|TRBJ2-2|TRBD2
TGTGCCAGCAGACCGGGACTAGCGGGAGAGCGCAAATCCGGGGAGCTGTTTTTT
CASRPGLAGERKSGELFF
>many|TRBV29-1|TRBJ2-1|TRBD2
TGCAGCGTTGAGGCCGGGACTAGCGGGAGCTCCTACAATGAGCAGTTCTTC
CSVEAGTSGSSYNEQFF
>-|TRBV27|TRBJ1-3|-
TGTGCCAGCAGTTTATCTTGGGACGGAAACACCATATATTTT
CASSLSWDGNTIYF
>many|TRBV27|TRBJ2-1|TRBD2
TGTGCCAGCGGGTACCTACTAGCGGGAGCAGGGAATGAGCAGTTCTTC
CASGYLLAGAGNEQFF
>many|TRBV12-3/TRBV12-4|TRBJ2-3|-
TGTGCCAGCAGTTTGGGGATGCTCACAGATACGCAGTATTTT
CASSLGMLTDTQYF
>-|TRBV28|TRBJ2-7|-
TGTGCCAGCAGTGGGGGCTCGGGGGCATCCGGGGACGAGCAGTACTTC
CASSGGSGASGDEQYF
>-|TRBV5-1|TRBJ2-7|-
TGCGCCAGCAGCTTGGATGGACCGAGGGAGCAGTACTTC
CASSLDGPREQYF
>few|TRBV7-8|TRBJ1-4|-
TGTGCCAGCAGCGCTTCTCTGTGGGAAGGTGAAAAACTGTTTTTT
CASSASLWEGEKLFF
>many|TRBV24-1|TRBJ2-1|TRBD2
TGTGCCACCAGTGATTGGGGGGAGGGGAGCAATGAGCAGTTCTTC
CATSDWGEGSNEQFF
>-|TRBV10-2|TRBJ2-1|-
TGCGCCAGCAGTGTCTATCACTACAATGAGCAGTTCTTC
CASSVYHYNEQFF
>many|TRBV4-2|TRBJ1-3|-
TGTGCCAGCAGCCAATTTTCTGGACAGTCTGGAAACACCATATATTTT
CASSQFSGQSGNTIYF
>many|TRBV20-1|TRBJ2-7|TRBD1
TGCAGTGCTAGCAGGGGGAGCTCCTACGAGCAGTACTTC
CSASRGSSYEQYF
>many|TRBV29-1|TRBJ2-3|-
TGCAGCGTTGAATTCCAGGGCACAGATACGCAGTATTTT
CSVEFQGTDTQYF
>many|TRBV7-9|TRBJ2-2|-
TGTGCCACCGCCGCTATTTCCCAATCCACCGGGGAGCTGTTTTTT
CATAAISQSTGELFF
>-|TRBV5-1|TRBJ2-5|-
TGCGCCAGCAGCTTTAGAAGCTACCAAGAGACCCAGTACTTC
CASSFRSYQETQYF
>-|TRBV7-2|TRBJ2-4|-
TGTGCCAGCAGCTTAGGAACACGGGCCAAAAACATTCAGTACTTC
CASSLGTRAKNIQYF
>few|TRBV19|TRBJ2-1|TRBD1
TGTGCCAGTAGTAGCCGACAGGGGGCCCTTTACAATGAGCAGTTCTTC
CASSSRQGALYNEQFF
>many|TRBV6-2/TRBV6-3|TRBJ2-1|-
TGTGCCAGCAGTTCCACTTCCCTAGCCGTCCTCTACAATGAGCAGTTCTTC
CASSSTSLAVLYNEQFF
>many|TRBV12-3/TRBV12-4|TRBJ2-3|TRBD2
TGTGCCAGCAGTCATACTAGCGGGAGGGCCCTCAGGTCGACAGATACGCAGTATTTT
CASSHTSGRALRSTDTQYF
>few|TRBV20-1|TRBJ2-5|-
TGCAGTGCTAGAGAATCTAGCGTCCCGCAAGAGACCCAGTACTTC
CSARESSVPQETQYF
>-|TRBV28|TRBJ2-3|-
TGTGCCAGCAGTTTTAAGTTAGGAACAGATACGCAGTATTTT
CASSFKLGTDTQYF
>-|TRBV5-4|TRBJ2-2|-
TGTGCCAGCAGCCCCGTCGGAGGGGCGCAGGGGACCGGGGAGCTGTTTTTT
CASSPVGGAQGTGELFF
>many|TRBV4-2|TRBJ2-3|TRBD2
TGTGCCAGCAGCCAAGATCCCGGGGGGACAGATACGCAGTATTTT
CASSQDPGGTDTQYF
>many|TRBV27|TRBJ2-7|-
TGTGCCAGCAGTCCGGGGGACAGTTCCTACGAGCAGTACTTC
CASSPGDSSYEQYF
>-|TRBV27|TRBJ2-3|-
TGTGCCAGCAGTTCCCTACAGCGGACGAGACGCACAGATACGCAGTATTTT
CASSSLQRTRRTDTQYF
>-|TRBV27|TRBJ1-2|-
TGTGCCAGCAGTAAGGACGCAAACTATGGCTACACCTTC
CASSKDANYGYTF
>-|TRBV7-6|TRBJ2-3|-
TGTGCCAGCAGCCCCATCGTTAGGGGGGGCACAGATACGCAGTATTTT
CASSPIVRGGTDTQYF
>few|TRBV4-1|TRBJ1-5|-
TGCGCCAGCAGCCAAGTTGGAGGTGCCCAGCATTTT
CASSQVGGAQHF
>many|TRBV20-1|TRBJ1-4|-
TGCAGTGCTAGAGCTGAATCTATTTGGGAAAAACTGTTTTTT
CSARAESIWEKLFF
>few|TRBV24-1|TRBJ2-3|-
TGTGCCACCAGTGACCTATCTACTACGCAGTATTTT
CATSDLSTTQYF
>-|TRBV29-1|TRBJ2-7|TRBD1
TGCAGCGTTGAGGGGACAGAAGCCTACGAGCAGTACTTC
CSVEGTEAYEQYF
>-|TRBV20-1|TRBJ1-2|-
TGCAGTGCTAGAGATGCAGTCTATGGCTACACCTTC
CSARDAVYGYTF
>few|TRBV21-1|TRBJ2-1|-
TGTGCCAGCAGCACTTCGGGAGGGTCCTTCGGGCAGTTCTTC
CASSTSGGSFGQFF
>many|TRBV12-3/TRBV12-4|TRBJ2-1|TRBD2
TGTGCCAGCAGCGGGAGGGCCGGGGAGCAGTTCTTC
CASSGRAGEQFF
>many|TRBV12-3/TRBV12-4|TRBJ2-3|-
TGTGCCAGCAGTTTTCTCGGGGGAGGTCACACAGATACGCAGTATTTT
CASSFLGGGHTDTQYF
>many|TRBV28|TRBJ2-2|-
TGTGCCATCACTAGGAGGACACAGGCCCCCGGGGAGCTGTTTTTT
CAITRRTQAPGELFF
>-|TRBV4-3|TRBJ2-3|TRBD1
TGCGCCAGCAGCCAAGAGATGACAGGGGGCACAGATACGCAGTATTTT
CASSQEMTGGTDTQYF
>few|TRBV3-1|TRBJ2-1|-
TGTGCCAGCAGCCCCTTATGGGGAGGATTGCTGAATGAGCAGTTCTTC
CASSPLWGGLLNEQFF
>many|TRBV10-3|TRBJ2-3|TRBD2
TGTGCCATCAGCGACAAACTAGCGACGACAGATACGCAGTATTTT
CAISDKLATTDTQYF
>-|TRBV7-2|TRBJ2-3|TRBD1
TGTGCCAGCAGCCCCCGGGACAGGACTAGCACAGATACGCAGTATTTT
CASSPRDRTSTDTQYF
>-|TRBV12-3/TRBV12-4|TRBJ2-1|TRBD2
TGTGCCAGCACCCCCCGGACTAGCGGATACAATGAGCAGTTCTTC
CASTPRTSGYNEQFF
>many|TRBV10-3|TRBJ2-1|TRBD2
TGTGCCATCAGAGCTAGCGGGAGTACCTACAATGAGCAGTTCTTC
CAIRASGSTYNEQFF
>few|TRBV7-3|TRBJ1-6|-
TGTGCCAGCAGCTTGATGGGGGATTCACCCCTCCACTTT
CASSLMGDSPLHF